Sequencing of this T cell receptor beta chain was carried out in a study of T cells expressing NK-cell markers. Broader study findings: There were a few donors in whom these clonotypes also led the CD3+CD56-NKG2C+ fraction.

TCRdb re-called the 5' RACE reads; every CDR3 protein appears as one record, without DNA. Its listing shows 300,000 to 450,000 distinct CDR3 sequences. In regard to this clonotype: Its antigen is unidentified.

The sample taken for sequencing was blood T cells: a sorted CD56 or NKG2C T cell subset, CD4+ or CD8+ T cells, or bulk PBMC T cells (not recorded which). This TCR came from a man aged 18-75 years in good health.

The CDR3 loop is CATSPTLLTTIYNEQFF. The chain is built from TRBV15 and TRBJ2-1. Germline-derived CDR1 and CDR2 are LNHNV and YYDKDF (reference sequence). The CDR3 is 17 amino acids. The full variable domain, in which reference TRBV15 and TRBJ2-1 provide the parts outside the CDR3, is DAMVIQNPRYQVTQFGKPVTLSCSQTLNHNVMYWYQQKSSQAPKLLFHYYDKDFNNEADTPDNFQSRRPNTSFCFLDIRSPGLGDTAMYLCATSPTLLTTIYNEQFFGPGTRLTVL.